The rows below give T cell receptor beta chains drawn from one sample of a study of cytomegalovirus exposure and HLA in healthy donors. Assay used: immunoSEQ multiplex PCR; TCRdb lists only in-frame clones, some missing. The sample yields under 200,000 clones, 96% seen once. Input material: PBMCs. Every receptor here comes from a woman under 30 in good health and CMV-seronegative. Each CDR3 is given with its conserved first and last residue. D genes are given only for firm matches. Expanded clones get a size class; other rows say once, few or many, or leave the size out.

length,V,J,size,D,CDR3,DNA
14,TRBV5-6,TRBJ2-7,.,.,CASSEGGPYYEQYF,TGTGCCAGCAGCGAGGGGGGGCCCTACTACGAGCAGTACTTC
15,TRBV2,TRBJ2-2,.,.,CASSVMAGPPGELFF,TGTGCCAGCAGTGTAATGGCTGGGCCCCCCGGGGAGCTGTTTTTT
17,TRBV29-1,TRBJ2-7,once,TRBD1,CSVVGRIGTGASYEQYF,TGCAGCGTTGTGGGCAGGATTGGGACAGGGGCCTCCTACGAGCAGTACTTC
15,TRBV7-2,TRBJ2-1,.,.,CASAAVQRGYNEQFF,TGTGCCAGCGCAGCTGTCCAGAGAGGGTACAATGAGCAGTTCTTC
14,TRBV5-1,TRBJ2-2,.,TRBD1,CASSSEGARGELFF,TGCGCCAGCAGCAGCGAGGGGGCCAGGGGGGAGCTGTTTTTT
15,TRBV9,TRBJ2-6,once,TRBD2,CASSGGGSGANVLTF,TGTGCCAGCAGCGGGGGGGGCTCTGGGGCCAACGTCCTGACTTTC
16,TRBV19,TRBJ1-5,.,TRBD1,CASSRDRGFSNQPQHF,TGTGCCAGTAGCCGGGACAGGGGGTTTAGCAATCAGCCCCAGCATTTT
17,TRBV7-2,TRBJ2-5,.,TRBD2,CASSPPGLAGGRETQYF,TGTGCCAGCAGCCCCCCGGGACTAGCGGGGGGGCGGGAGACCCAGTACTTC
16,TRBV19,TRBJ2-5,.,TRBD2,CASSMVSGGSQETQYF,TGTGCCAGTAGTATGGTTAGCGGGGGGTCCCAAGAGACCCAGTACTTC
14,TRBV11-2,TRBJ1-1,.,.,CASSPFLGGTEAFF,TGTGCCAGCAGCCCCTTTTTGGGGGGCACTGAAGCTTTCTTT
16,TRBV4-2,TRBJ2-2,.,TRBD2,CASSQEVSSGDGELFF,TGTGCCAGCAGCCAAGAAGTCTCTAGCGGGGACGGGGAGCTGTTTTTT
11,TRBV5-4,TRBJ1-5,.,.,CASSPGQPQHF,TGTGCCAGCAGCCCAGGTCAGCCCCAGCATTTT
15,TRBV4-2,TRBJ1-1,.,.,CASSQAIDKDTEAFF,TGTGCCAGCAGCCAAGCCATCGACAAGGACACTGAAGCTTTCTTT
13,TRBV6-1,TRBJ2-5,.,TRBD2,CASSRGGPETQYF,TGTGCCAGCAGTCGGGGGGGGCCTGAGACCCAGTACTTC
16,TRBV14,TRBJ2-2,.,.,CASRQTGVSNTGELFF,TGTGCCAGCAGACAGACAGGTGTATCGAACACCGGGGAGCTGTTTTTT
14,TRBV5-4,TRBJ1-1,.,TRBD1,CASSLDRGQTEAFF,TGTGCCAGCAGCTTAGACAGGGGGCAGACTGAAGCTTTCTTT
13,TRBV19,TRBJ1-1,.,.,CASSLSEDTEAFF,TGTGCCAGTAGCCTATCGGAGGACACTGAAGCTTTCTTT
15,TRBV9,TRBJ2-5,medium-sized,.,CASSVVGGVGETQYF,TGTGCCAGCAGCGTAGTTGGAGGGGTTGGCGAGACCCAGTACTTC
16,TRBV5-1,TRBJ1-1,.,TRBD1,CASSGLVGTGAVEAFF,TGCGCCAGCAGCGGACTTGTAGGGACAGGGGCGGTTGAAGCTTTCTTT
14,TRBV6-5,TRBJ2-7,.,.,CASSPNYPPYEQYF,TGTGCCAGCAGTCCTAACTATCCCCCCTACGAGCAGTACTTC
15,TRBV15,TRBJ1-5,.,.,CATSRDLDSQQPQHF,TGTGCCACCAGCAGAGATCTAGACAGTCAACAGCCCCAGCATTTT
19,TRBV4-1,TRBJ2-5,.,TRBD2,CASSQRGLAGGESQETQYF,TGCGCCAGCAGCCAAAGAGGACTAGCGGGGGGCGAAAGCCAAGAGACCCAGTACTTC
16,TRBV6-5,TRBJ2-7,.,TRBD1,CASSLGTATTSYEQYF,TGTGCCAGCAGTTTAGGGACAGCCACAACCTCCTACGAGCAGTACTTC
14,TRBV7-2,TRBJ1-6,.,.,CASSLAGSYSPLHF,TGTGCCAGCAGCTTGGCCGGGAGCTATTCACCCCTCCACTTT
15,TRBV11-1,TRBJ2-7,.,TRBD2,CASSPPLAGGYEQYF,TGTGCCAGCAGCCCCCCCCTAGCGGGGGGCTACGAGCAGTACTTC